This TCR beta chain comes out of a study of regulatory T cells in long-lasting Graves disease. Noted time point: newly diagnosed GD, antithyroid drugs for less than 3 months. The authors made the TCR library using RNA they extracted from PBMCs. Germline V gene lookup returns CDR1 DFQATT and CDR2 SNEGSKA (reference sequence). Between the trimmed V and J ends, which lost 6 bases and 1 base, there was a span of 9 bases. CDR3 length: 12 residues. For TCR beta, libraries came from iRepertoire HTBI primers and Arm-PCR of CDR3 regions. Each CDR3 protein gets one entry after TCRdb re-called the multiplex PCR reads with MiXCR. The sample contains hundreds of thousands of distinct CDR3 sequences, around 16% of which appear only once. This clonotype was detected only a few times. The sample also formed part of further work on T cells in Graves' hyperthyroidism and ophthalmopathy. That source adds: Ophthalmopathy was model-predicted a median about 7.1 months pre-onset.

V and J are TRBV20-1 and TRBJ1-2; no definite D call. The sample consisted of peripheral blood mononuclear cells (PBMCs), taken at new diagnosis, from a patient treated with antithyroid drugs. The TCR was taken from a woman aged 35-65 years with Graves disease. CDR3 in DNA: TGCAGTGCGGCCCCAAATAACTATGGCTACACCTTC. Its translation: CSAAPNNYGYTF.